The 17 T cell receptor beta chains in this list originate from one sample, sequenced in a study of cytomegalovirus exposure and HLA in healthy donors listed by TCRdb under 2017. Receptors were amplified or captured by the immunoSEQ multiplex PCR assay. TCRdb re-hosts the immuneACCESS table, in-frame sequences only. Its copies lack some clones; in the studies checked, an unresolved V gene accounts for under half of them, and the cause for the rest is not known. Present in this sample are fewer than 250,000 clones, around 87% of which were seen just once. The top ten clonotypes cover around 3% of the sample. Sequenced input: PBMCs. The receptors here all came from a man younger than 35 in good health and CMV-seronegative.

The J gene is TRBJ1-2, the V gene TRBV25-1; unclear D gene. With 1 base removed from V and 5 bases from J, the gap between germline ends came to 8 bases. From germline, CDR1 is MGHDK and CDR2 SYGVNS. This CDR3 is 13 amino acids long. CDR3 in amino acids: CASSESARYGYTF. The CDR3 region has the DNA TGTGCCAGCAGTGAATCGGCCAGGTATGGCTACACCTTC.

The chain recombines TRBV10-3 with TRBJ2-1; 10 bases line up with TRBD2. The CDR3 sequence is 15 residues long. The germline gives CDR1 ENHRY, CDR2 SYGVKD. The trim removed 2 bases at V and 2 bases at J, leaving 0 bases unmatched. The CDR3, as DNA: TGTGCCATCAGTGAGGGGACTAGCGCCTACAATGAGCAGTTCTTC. Protein: CAISEGTSAYNEQFF.

The chain links TRBV6-1 to TRBJ1-1; 10 bases map to TRBD1. Trimming at V came to 10 bases and at J to 5 bases, leaving 13 bases not matched to a gene. This CDR3 contains 15 residues. The germline gives CDR1 MNHNS, CDR2 SASEGT. CDR3 nucleotide sequence: TGTGCCACCTCGCCAGAGACAGGGGGCGAGACTGAAGCTTTCTTT. It specifies CATSPETGGETEAFF.

The chain combines TRBV11-2 with TRBJ2-3; D gene uncertain. V dropped 5 bases and J dropped 2 bases, with 23 bases sitting between them. The CDR3 sequence is 18 residues long. Germline-derived CDR1 and CDR2 are SGHAT and FQNNGV. Written as DNA, the CDR3 is TGTGCCAGCAGCCCGATTTGGGCCAAGTGGAAAGTCACAGATACGCAGTATTTT. Translating it yields CASSPIWAKWKVTDTQYF.

The genes are TRBV4-3 and TRBJ1-2; perhaps TRBD1 as D (5 bases). The CDR3 consists of 17 residues. Germline V gene sequence: CDR1 LGHNA, CDR2 YSLEER. The V end lost 4 bases, the J end lost 6 bases, and 24 bases lay between the germline ends. The CDR3 protein is CASSPEQGRGVFHGYTF. CDR3 DNA sequence: TGCGCCAGCAGCCCGGAGCAGGGTCGAGGTGTCTTTCATGGCTACACCTTC.

The CDR3 DNA reads TGTGCCAGCAGCGTAGGCGCGGGACAGGGGACTCTCCCCTACGAGCAGTACTTC. It translates to CASSVGAGQGTLPYEQYF. This chain connects TRBV9 to TRBJ2-7; 10 bases agree with TRBD1. The V gene end was trimmed by 0 bases and the J gene end by 2 bases; junction bases not matched to a gene: 11. Germline CDR1 and CDR2: SGDLS and YYNGEE. This CDR3 region has 18 residues.

A single count supports this clone. CDR3 bases: TGTGCCAGCAGTACTGCCTACGGGGGGGCCCTCACAGATACGCAGTATTTT. Residues: CASSTAYGGALTDTQYF. The gene calls are TRBV28 and TRBJ2-3, with TRBD2 matching 8 bases. Per germline, CDR1 MDHEN and CDR2 SYDVKM. V dropped 5 bases and J dropped 2; count of bases not matched to a gene: 12. The CDR3 runs 17 residues.

This chain links TRBV21-1 with TRBJ2-3; the table's D call, TRBD2, was not checked against the DNA. TRBV21-1 is reported as a pseudogene. The CDR3 loop spans 13 amino acids. CDR3 loop: CASPTENTNTQYF. DNA for the CDR3: TGTGCCAGCCCTACGGAGAACACAAATACGCAGTATTTT.

This clone was seen once. The CDR3 coding sequence is TGCGCCAGCAGCCGGAATCTAGCATATGTCGGGGGGGACTACAATGAGCAGTTCTTC. Encoded protein: CASSRNLAYVGGDYNEQFF. This chain joins TRBV4-1 and TRBJ2-1; TRBD2 aligns across 8 bases. Germline CDR1 is MGHRA and CDR2 is YSYEKL. The CDR3 sequence is 19 residues long. J gave up 3 bases and V 4 bases, and 17 bases lay outside the gene matches.

This clone was detected only once. V and J are TRBV19 and TRBJ1-2, with D possibly matching TRBD1 (6 bases). CDR1 is LNHDA and CDR2 is SQIVND in the germline V gene (reference sequence). The CDR3 contains 14 residues. V dropped 2 bases and J dropped 6 bases, with 13 bases sitting between them. This CDR3 is CASSIKGGANGYTF. For the CDR3, the DNA is TGTGCCAGTAGTATAAAAGGGGGGGCGAATGGCTACACCTTC.

This clone was recorded a few times. As DNA, the CDR3 is TGTGCCTGGAACGAAGGGCAGGGAGGTAGGCAGTACTTC. Amino acid sequence: CAWNEGQGGRQYF. The chain links TRBV30 to TRBJ2-7; TRBD2 is a possible D gene (6 bases). Germline CDR1 is GTSNPN and CDR2 is SVGIG (reference sequence). The length of the CDR3 is 13 residues. The V end lost 4 bases, the J end lost 9 bases, and 19 bases lay between the germline ends.

This clone has only a few counts. The chain links TRBV5-6 to TRBJ2-3; TRBD2 aligns across 7 bases. Germline V lookup: CDR1 SGHDT, CDR2 YYEEEE. This CDR3 has 15 residues. After removal of 9 bases from V and 1 base from J, the junction contained 11 bases not matched to a gene. CDR3 coding DNA: TGTGCCACCCGATCCCGGGACTACGGCACAGATACGCAGTATTTT. It translates to CATRSRDYGTDTQYF. Together with reference TRBV5-6 and TRBJ2-3, the CDR3 gives the full variable domain: DAGVTQSPTHLIKTRGQQVTLRCSPKSGHDTVSWYQQALGQGPQFIFQYYEEEERQRGNFPDRFSGHQFPNYSSELNVNALLLGDSALYLCATRSRDYGTDTQYFGPGTRLTVL.

The genes are TRBV4-3 and TRBJ2-1, with 10 nucleotides matching TRBD2. Unmatched junction bases numbered 2, after V lost 1 base and J lost 5 bases. The germline gives CDR1 LGHNA, CDR2 YSLEER. The CDR3 consists of 15 residues. In DNA, the CDR3 is TGCGCCAGCAGCCAAGGGACTAGCGGTAACAATGAGCAGTTCTTC. It codes for CASSQGTSGNNEQFF.

This chain connects TRBV6-5 to TRBJ1-5; no firm D call. Germline-derived CDR1 and CDR2 are MNHEY and SVGAGI. The CDR3 is made up of 13 amino acids. V lost 6 bases to trimming and J lost 6 bases, with 12 bases between them. The CDR3 nucleotides read TGTGCCAGCAGCGGAAGGGCGGGTCAGCCCCAGCATTTT. This translates into CASSGRAGQPQHF.

V usage is TRBV9 and J usage is TRBJ2-2; D unresolved. Germline V gene lookup returns CDR1 SGDLS and CDR2 YYNGEE. The CDR3 consists of 16 residues. V gave up 3 bases and J gave up 0 bases, with 12 bases separating them. This CDR3 is CASSANPGTNTGELFF. In DNA, the CDR3 is TGTGCCAGCAGCGCAAACCCCGGTACGAACACCGGGGAGCTGTTTTTT.

This clone is a singleton in its sample. This chain joins TRBV19 and TRBJ1-1, with TRBD1 identical over 8 bases. Germline V CDR1 and CDR2: LNHDA, SQIVND (reference sequence). Trimming cost V 2 bases and J 10 bases; bases outside gene matches: 12. The CDR3 runs 15 residues. CDR3 sequence (DNA): TGTGCCAGTAGTATATTTACCACAGGGGGTGATCGAGCTTTCTTT. It codes for CASSIFTTGGDRAFF.

The chain joins TRBV6-5 to TRBJ2-3; a weak D match, TRBD2 (5 bases). Germline lookup yields CDR1 MNHEY and CDR2 SVGAGI. There are 15 residues in the CDR3. The germline V and J ends were trimmed by 0 bases and 2 bases, with 9 bases remaining between them. Here the CDR3 reads CASSYSRADTDTQYF. DNA of the CDR3: TGTGCCAGCAGTTACTCGAGGGCAGACACAGATACGCAGTATTTT.